This T cell receptor beta chain was captured by sequencing in a study of neurological immune-mediated disorders. TCRdb ran MiXCR on the 5' RACE reads and lists one entry per CDR3 protein. This table holds 87,000 or so distinct CDR3 sequences, around 3.4% found once. The unsorted libraries had their origin in 2 million PBMCs stored at -80 C. This clonotype has more than one count but fewer than ten. Just one base apart from a much larger clone, this may be a read error. Sequences were obtained from PBMCs. This TCR came from a young woman with multiple sclerosis.

CDR3 amino acids: CAWSVSGGYNQPQNF. The CDR3 DNA reads as TGTGCCTGGAGTGTTTCGGGGGGTTACAATCAGCCCCAGAATTTT. The chain couples TRBV30 to TRBJ1-5; tentatively, D is TRBD1 (5 bases). CDR3 length: 15 amino acids. Germline V gene sequence: CDR1 GTSNPN, CDR2 SVGIG (reference sequence).